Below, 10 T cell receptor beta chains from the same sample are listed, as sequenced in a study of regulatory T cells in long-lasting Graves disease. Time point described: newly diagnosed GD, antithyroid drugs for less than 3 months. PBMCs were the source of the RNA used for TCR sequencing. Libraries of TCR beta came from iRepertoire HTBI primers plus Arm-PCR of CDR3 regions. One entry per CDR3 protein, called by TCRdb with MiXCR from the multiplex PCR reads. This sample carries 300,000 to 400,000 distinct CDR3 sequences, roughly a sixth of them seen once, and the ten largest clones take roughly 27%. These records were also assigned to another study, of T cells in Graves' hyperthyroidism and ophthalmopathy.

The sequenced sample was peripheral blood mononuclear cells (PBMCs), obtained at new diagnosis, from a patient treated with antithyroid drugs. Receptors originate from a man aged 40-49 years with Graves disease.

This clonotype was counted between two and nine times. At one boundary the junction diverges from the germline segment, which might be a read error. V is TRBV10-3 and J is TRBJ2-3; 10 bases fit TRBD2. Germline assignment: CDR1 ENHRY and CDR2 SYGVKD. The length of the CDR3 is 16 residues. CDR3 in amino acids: CASSVRLAGLTDTQYF. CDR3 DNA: TGTGCCAGCAGTGTCCGACTAGCGGGCCTCACAGATACGCAGTATTTT.

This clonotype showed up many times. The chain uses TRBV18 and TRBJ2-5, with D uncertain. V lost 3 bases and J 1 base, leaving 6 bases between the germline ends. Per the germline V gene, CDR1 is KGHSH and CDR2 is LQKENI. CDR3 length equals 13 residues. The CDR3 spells CASSPTFQETQYF. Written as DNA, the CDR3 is TGTGCCAGCTCACCTACCTTCCAAGAGACCCAGTACTTC.

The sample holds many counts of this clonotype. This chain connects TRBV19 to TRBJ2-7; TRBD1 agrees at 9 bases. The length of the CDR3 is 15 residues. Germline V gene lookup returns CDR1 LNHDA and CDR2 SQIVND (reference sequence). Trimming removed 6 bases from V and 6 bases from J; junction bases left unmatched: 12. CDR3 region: CASRTIPGQGIEQYF. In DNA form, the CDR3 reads TGTGCCAGTAGAACAATTCCGGGACAGGGTATCGAGCAGTACTTC.

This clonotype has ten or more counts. CDR3: CSASGAKSALYEQYF. The CDR3 DNA follows: TGCAGTGCATCCGGAGCCAAGTCCGCCCTCTACGAGCAGTACTTC. This chain links TRBV20-1 with TRBJ2-7; D remains ambiguous. V dropped 6 bases and J dropped 3 bases, with 21 bases sitting between them. Looked up from germline, CDR1 is DFQATT and CDR2 is SNEGSKA (reference sequence). The CDR3 covers 15 residues.

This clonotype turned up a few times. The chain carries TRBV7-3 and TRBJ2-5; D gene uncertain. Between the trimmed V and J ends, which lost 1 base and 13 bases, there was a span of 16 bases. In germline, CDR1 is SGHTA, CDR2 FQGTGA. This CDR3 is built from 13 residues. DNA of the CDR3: TGTGCCAGCAGCTTAAAAGGCTCGGCAGAACGGTACTTC. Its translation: CASSLKGSAERYF.

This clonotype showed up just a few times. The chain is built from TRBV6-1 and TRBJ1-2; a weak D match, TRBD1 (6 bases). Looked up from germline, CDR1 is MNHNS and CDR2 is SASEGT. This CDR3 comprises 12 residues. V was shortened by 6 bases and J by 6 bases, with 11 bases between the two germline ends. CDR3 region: CASSAGANGYTF. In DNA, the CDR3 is TGTGCCAGCAGCGCGGGGGCGAATGGCTACACCTTC.

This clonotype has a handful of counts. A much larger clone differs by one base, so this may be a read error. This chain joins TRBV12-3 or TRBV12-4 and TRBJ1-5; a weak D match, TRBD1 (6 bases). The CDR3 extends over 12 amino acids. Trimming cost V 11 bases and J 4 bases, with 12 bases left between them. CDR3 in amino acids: CAGKDRNQPQHF. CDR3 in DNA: TGTGCCGGCAAGGACAGAAATCAGCCCCAGCATTTT.

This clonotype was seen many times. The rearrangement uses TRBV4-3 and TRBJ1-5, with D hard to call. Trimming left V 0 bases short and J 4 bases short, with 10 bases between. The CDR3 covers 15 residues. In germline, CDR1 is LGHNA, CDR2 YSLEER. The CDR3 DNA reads TGCGCCAGCAGCCAAGATCGGGCAGCAAATCAGCCCCAGCATTTT. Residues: CASSQDRAANQPQHF.

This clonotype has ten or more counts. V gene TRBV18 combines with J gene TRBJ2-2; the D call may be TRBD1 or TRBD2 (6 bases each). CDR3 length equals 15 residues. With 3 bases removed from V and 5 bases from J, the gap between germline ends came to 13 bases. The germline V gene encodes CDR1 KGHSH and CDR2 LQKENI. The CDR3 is CASSPIQGRTGELFF. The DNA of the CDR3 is TGTGCCAGCTCACCGATCCAGGGGAGGACCGGGGAGCTGTTTTTT.

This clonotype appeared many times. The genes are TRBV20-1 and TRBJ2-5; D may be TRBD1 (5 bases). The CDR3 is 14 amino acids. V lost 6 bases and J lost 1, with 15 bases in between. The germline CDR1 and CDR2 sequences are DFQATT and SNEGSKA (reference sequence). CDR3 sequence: CSAQQRTTQETQYF. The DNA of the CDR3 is TGCAGTGCCCAGCAACGGACAACCCAAGAGACCCAGTACTTC.